A selection of T cell receptor beta chains follows, all from one sample in a study of cytomegalovirus exposure and HLA in healthy donors. Profiled with immunoSEQ multiplex PCR; TCRdb holds only in-frame clones, not every one. Counted here are some 240,000 clones, approximately 80% occurring once; the ten biggest clones make up 3% to 4.5%. The specimen was PBMCs. All receptors come from a male donor in good health and CMV-seronegative. The CDR3 runs from the conserved cysteine through the conserved F or W. A D gene is named only where the DNA matches it firmly. The size of a clone is reported for some rows only, either as once, few or many, or as a class for expanded clones.

d_gene: TRBD1; abundance: once; v_gene: TRBV27; j_gene: TRBJ1-4; CDR3nt: TGTGCCAGCAGTCCCGCAGGGGGCGCGTCTGGAAAACTGTTTTTT; CDR3aa: CASSPAGGASGKLFF
d_gene: TRBD1; abundance: -; v_gene: TRBV6-1; j_gene: TRBJ2-1; CDR3nt: TGCGCCAGCAGTGACCGGGGACAGGCCTACAATGAGCAGTTCTTC; CDR3aa: CASSDRGQAYNEQFF
d_gene: -; abundance: -; v_gene: TRBV29-1; j_gene: TRBJ1-5; CDR3nt: TGCAGCGTTGGGGGGGGCGGCAATCAGCCCCAGCATTTT; CDR3aa: CSVGGGGNQPQHF
d_gene: TRBD2; abundance: -; v_gene: TRBV2; j_gene: TRBJ2-5; CDR3nt: TGTGCCAGCAGTAAGACTAGCGGGCTTCAAGAGACCCAGTACTTC; CDR3aa: CASSKTSGLQETQYF
d_gene: TRBD1; abundance: -; v_gene: TRBV30; j_gene: TRBJ2-5; CDR3nt: TGTGCCTGGAGGGACGACAGGGGAAGGCAAGAGACCCAGTACTTC; CDR3aa: CAWRDDRGRQETQYF
d_gene: TRBD2; abundance: -; v_gene: TRBV7-2; j_gene: TRBJ2-3; CDR3nt: TGTGCCAGCAGCTTAGTTGGACTAGCGGCTAGCACAGATACGCAGTATTTT; CDR3aa: CASSLVGLAASTDTQYF
d_gene: -; abundance: once; v_gene: TRBV6-1; j_gene: TRBJ2-1; CDR3nt: TGTGCCAGCAGTGAATGGGGGAGGAGCTCCTACAATGAGCAGTTCTTC; CDR3aa: CASSEWGRSSYNEQFF
d_gene: TRBD1; abundance: -; v_gene: TRBV6-4; j_gene: TRBJ1-2; CDR3nt: TGTGCCAGCAGTCTTCGCTTGGGGACAGGGGACCTCTATGGCTACACCTTC; CDR3aa: CASSLRLGTGDLYGYTF
d_gene: TRBD2; abundance: -; v_gene: TRBV6-1; j_gene: TRBJ2-1; CDR3nt: TGTGCCAGCAGTCCGGGACTAGCTCTGTATGAGCAGTTCTTC; CDR3aa: CASSPGLALYEQFF
d_gene: -; abundance: once; v_gene: TRBV30; j_gene: TRBJ2-3; CDR3nt: TGTGCCTCTCACAGGAGAGTAGTAGATACGCAGTATTTT; CDR3aa: CASHRRVVDTQYF
d_gene: -; abundance: -; v_gene: TRBV18; j_gene: TRBJ1-1; CDR3nt: TGTGCCAGCTCACCACTCAGGGTGGTGAACACTGAAGCTTTCTTT; CDR3aa: CASSPLRVVNTEAFF
d_gene: -; abundance: many; v_gene: TRBV6-5; j_gene: TRBJ2-4; CDR3nt: TGTGCCAGCAGGGAAACGACGGGTGGTCTCGTCTTC; CDR3aa: CASRETTGGLVF
d_gene: -; abundance: -; v_gene: TRBV29-1; j_gene: TRBJ1-1; CDR3nt: TGCAGCGTTAAACATAGCGAGGGAGCCGCGATGAACACTGAAGCTTTCTTT; CDR3aa: CSVKHSEGAAMNTEAFF
d_gene: -; abundance: -; v_gene: TRBV7-8; j_gene: TRBJ2-7; CDR3nt: TGTGCCAGCAGCTTAACGGACTCCGGTTCCTACGAGCAGTACTTC; CDR3aa: CASSLTDSGSYEQYF
d_gene: TRBD1; abundance: -; v_gene: TRBV29-1; j_gene: TRBJ1-3; CDR3nt: TGCAGCGTTGAAGATCCGGTGACAGGGGCTGGAAACACCATATATTTT; CDR3aa: CSVEDPVTGAGNTIYF
d_gene: -; abundance: -; v_gene: TRBV19; j_gene: TRBJ1-1; CDR3nt: TGTGCCAGTAGTATTCCGGTCCCGAACACTGAAGCTTTCTTT; CDR3aa: CASSIPVPNTEAFF
d_gene: TRBD2; abundance: few; v_gene: TRBV10-2; j_gene: TRBJ2-7; CDR3nt: TGCGCCAGCTCCGGGACTAGCGGGACTCGCTCCTACGAGCAGTACTTC; CDR3aa: CASSGTSGTRSYEQYF
d_gene: -; abundance: -; v_gene: TRBV10-3; j_gene: TRBJ1-2; CDR3nt: TGTGCCACGACGGAGAGGAAGAACTATGGCTACACCTTC; CDR3aa: CATTERKNYGYTF
d_gene: TRBD1; abundance: -; v_gene: TRBV19; j_gene: TRBJ2-7; CDR3nt: TGTGCCAGTAGTACAACAGGGGGCGCCTACGAGCAGTACTTC; CDR3aa: CASSTTGGAYEQYF
d_gene: TRBD2; abundance: -; v_gene: TRBV29-1; j_gene: TRBJ2-1; CDR3nt: TGCAGCGTTGAGGGTAGCGGGGGCCGCAATGAGCAGTTCTTC; CDR3aa: CSVEGSGGRNEQFF
d_gene: -; abundance: -; v_gene: TRBV12-5; j_gene: TRBJ1-2; CDR3nt: TGTGCTAGTGGTACCCAAACGGGGTACGGCTACACCTTC; CDR3aa: CASGTQTGYGYTF
d_gene: TRBD1; abundance: -; v_gene: TRBV6-1; j_gene: TRBJ2-2; CDR3nt: TGTGCCAGCAGACTAACAGGGGGCAAGGCCGGGGAGCTGTTTTTT; CDR3aa: CASRLTGGKAGELFF
d_gene: -; abundance: -; v_gene: TRBV6-5; j_gene: TRBJ1-1; CDR3nt: TGTGCCAGCAGTACTCCCCGCTTGAACACTGAAGCTTTCTTT; CDR3aa: CASSTPRLNTEAFF
d_gene: -; abundance: -; v_gene: TRBV2; j_gene: TRBJ1-2; CDR3nt: TGTGCCAGCAGTCTACCTGGCAGGGGCAGTCTCTATGGCTACACCTTC; CDR3aa: CASSLPGRGSLYGYTF
d_gene: TRBD1; abundance: -; v_gene: TRBV7-8; j_gene: TRBJ1-1; CDR3nt: TGTGCCAGCAGCGAGAATGGACAGGGAGGAGCTTTCTTT; CDR3aa: CASSENGQGGAFF
d_gene: TRBD2; abundance: few; v_gene: TRBV4-2; j_gene: TRBJ2-2; CDR3nt: TGTGCCAGCAGCCATCCCAGGGGGGTAGCGGGAGTAACCGGGGAGCTGTTTTTT; CDR3aa: CASSHPRGVAGVTGELFF
d_gene: -; abundance: -; v_gene: TRBV28; j_gene: TRBJ2-5; CDR3nt: TGTGCCAGCAGCAGGCCCATCGAGACCCAGTACTTC; CDR3aa: CASSRPIETQYF
d_gene: -; abundance: -; v_gene: TRBV9; j_gene: TRBJ1-3; CDR3nt: TGTGCCAGCAGCCCCAGCGGGACTGGAAACACCATATATTTT; CDR3aa: CASSPSGTGNTIYF
d_gene: TRBD1; abundance: -; v_gene: TRBV28; j_gene: TRBJ1-5; CDR3nt: TGTGCCAGCAGTGTGGACAGGGGCATTAGCAATCAGCCCCAGCATTTT; CDR3aa: CASSVDRGISNQPQHF